The present TCR beta chain was sequenced within a study of blood T cells in healthy people across ages. Broader study findings: Per-million-T-cell TCR beta diversity fell roughly linearly with age. Naive and antigen-experienced cells could not be conclusively compared, given unsorted PBMCs. Long-lived and aged donors differed, with more naive CD4+ cells and higher diversity in the long-lived.

This clonotype has a handful of counts. Antigen specificity is unknown. Germline trimming cut 9 bases from V and 5 bases from J; bases unmatched to any gene: 10. The germline gives CDR1 MDHEN, CDR2 SYDVKM. The CDR3 is made up of 14 amino acids. Donor samples were obtained from healthy Caucasian individuals from Russia, aged about 6 to 100. Then a second PCR, running roughly 7 to 12 cycles, was carried out with a sample-barcoded 5' primer and a J-beta primer mix. MiXCR, run by TCRdb on the 5' RACE reads, gives a single entry per CDR3 protein. Among approximately 800,000 distinct CDR3 sequences listed, about half were seen once.

Source material: blood. The rearrangement uses TRBV28 and TRBJ2-3; 8 bases match TRBD1. This TCR derives from an elderly man in good health. CDR3 bases: TGTGCCAGTAACGTTGGACAGGGAATAGATACGCAGTATTTT. Protein product: CASNVGQGIDTQYF.